The 20 T cell receptor beta chains reported below all come from one sample, sequenced in a study of early T cells in non-severe SARS-CoV-2 infection. TCRdb analysed the 5' RACE reads with MiXCR anew, one entry per CDR3 protein. The sample carries fewer than 25,000 distinct CDR3 sequences, 4.5% to 5% recorded once. The sequenced material came from whole blood. These receptors originate from an adult who was a healthcare worker with PCR-confirmed SARS-CoV-2 infection or an uninfected control (not recorded which).

This clonotype has just one count. A read error may be the cause here, since a much bigger clone is one base away. The V gene is TRBV2, the J gene TRBJ2-7; maybe TRBD1 (6 bases). Germline lookup yields CDR1 SNHLY and CDR2 FYNNEI. Trimming took 5 bases from V and 5 from J, leaving 19 bases between them. The CDR3 has 15 residues. The CDR3 nucleotides are TGTGCCAGCAGTACAGCCCCCGGCAGGGGAAACGAGCAGTACTTC. It codes for CASSTAPGRGNEQYF. The full variable domain, rest sourced from reference TRBV2 and TRBJ2-7, is EPEVTQTPSHQVTQMGQEVILRCVPISNHLYFYWYRQILGQKVEFLVSFYNNEISEKSEIFDDQFSVERPDGSNFTLKIRSTKLEDSAMYFCASSTAPGRGNEQYFGPGTRLTVT.

V gene TRBV29-1 combines with J gene TRBJ2-7; D is undetermined. Germline loops: CDR1 SQVTM, CDR2 ANQGSEA. V was cut by 4 bases and J by 5 bases, with 9 bases left in between. This CDR3 spans 11 amino acids. This CDR3 reads CSVANDHEQYF. Written as DNA, the CDR3 is TGCAGCGTTGCTAATGACCACGAGCAGTACTTC.

At least ten counts were recorded for this clonotype. The chain combines TRBV15 with TRBJ1-1; D gene ambiguous. This CDR3 comprises 14 residues. Trimming cost V 1 base and J 4 bases, with 10 bases left between them. Germline V gives CDR1 LNHNV, CDR2 YYDKDF (reference sequence). Here the CDR3 reads CATSRGGGSTEAFF. The CDR3 DNA reads as TGTGCCACCAGCAGAGGAGGCGGAAGCACTGAAGCTTTCTTT.

This clonotype has ten or more counts. The chain combines TRBV10-2 with TRBJ2-5; D uncertain. V was pared by 3 bases and J by 1 base, with 9 bases between. This CDR3 comprises 14 residues. Germline CDR1 is WSHSY and CDR2 is SAAADI. Written as DNA, the CDR3 is TGCGCCAGCAGTGAATATCAGGTCCAAGAGACCCAGTACTTC. This translates into CASSEYQVQETQYF.

This clonotype was seen repeatedly, ten times or more. The rearrangement uses TRBV7-9 and TRBJ2-5, with no clear D. The V end was cut by 3 bases, the J end by 4 bases, with 6 bases between. CDR3 size: 12 residues. Germline V gives CDR1 SEHNR, CDR2 FQNEAQ (reference sequence). The CDR3 sequence is CASSFLLETQYF. The CDR3 region has the DNA TGTGCCAGCAGCTTTTTACTAGAGACCCAGTACTTC.

This clonotype came up a few times. V usage is TRBV10-2 and J usage is TRBJ2-3; weak D call: TRBD2 (7 bases). Germline loops: CDR1 WSHSY, CDR2 SAAADI. The CDR3 loop spans 13 amino acids. V lost 9 bases to trimming and J lost 3 bases, with 13 bases between them. The CDR3 nucleotides read TGCGCCAGTAGAGGGGGGGAGACAGATACGCAGTATTTT. Translated: CASRGGETDTQYF.

This clonotype was detected ten times or more. The rearrangement links TRBV5-1 to TRBJ2-1; possible D gene TRBD2, 6 bases. Germline V CDR1 and CDR2: SGHRS, YFSETQ. The CDR3 totals 13 residues. Trimming removed 2 bases from V and 10 bases from J, with 13 bases in between. The CDR3 sequence is CASSFGGLREQFF. In DNA form, the CDR3 reads TGCGCCAGCAGCTTTGGGGGACTGCGGGAGCAGTTCTTC. Looking up the rest from reference TRBV5-1 and TRBJ2-1 gives the full variable domain: KAGVTQTPRYLIKTRGQQVTLSCSPISGHRSVSWYQQTPGQGLQFLFEYFSETQRNKGNFPGRFSGRQFSNSRSEMNVSTLELGDSALYLCASSFGGLREQFFGPGTRLTVL.

This clonotype came up many times. The chain employs TRBV7-9 and TRBJ1-2; no firm D call. Germline V gene lookup returns CDR1 SEHNR and CDR2 FQNEAQ (reference sequence). The CDR3 loop spans 14 amino acids. V was trimmed by 2 bases and J by 3 bases, leaving 10 bases between them. CDR3 residues: CASSLQRADYGYTF. CDR3 DNA sequence: TGTGCCAGCAGCTTACAGAGAGCAGACTATGGCTACACCTTC. Supplemented by reference TRBV7-9 and TRBJ1-2, the full variable domain reads DTGVSQNPRHKITKRGQNVTFRCDPISEHNRLYWYRQTLGQGPEFLTYFQNEAQLEKSRLLSDRFSAERPKGSFSTLEIQRTEQGDSAMYLCASSLQRADYGYTFGSGTRLTVV.

The table lists this clonotype with a few counts. V and J are TRBV19 and TRBJ2-2, with 8 nucleotides matching TRBD2. This CDR3 contains 18 residues. J gave up 3 bases and V 0 bases, and 9 bases lay outside the gene matches. Germline V gene data show CDR1 as LNHDA and CDR2 as SQIVND (reference sequence). CDR3 sequence (DNA): TGTGCCAGTAGTATAGATCTTCTGGCGGGAGGATACACCGGGGAGCTGTTTTTT. Amino acids: CASSIDLLAGGYTGELFF.

Regarding this clonotype: Possible read error: a much larger clone is one base away. The chain joins TRBV12-3 or TRBV12-4 to TRBJ1-5; no firm D call. This CDR3 contains 15 residues. V was pared by 3 bases and J by 2 bases, with 11 bases between. CDR3 nucleotide sequence: TGTGCCAGCAGTTTTCAGGCAGGCGGCAATCAGCCCCAGCATTTT. The encoded protein is CASSFQAGGNQPQHF.

This clonotype was counted ten times or more. V and J are TRBV7-6 and TRBJ2-3; 11 nucleotides agree with TRBD2. Unmatched junction bases numbered 14, after V lost 5 bases and J lost 4 bases. There are 18 residues in the CDR3. The V gene's germline CDR1 is SGHVS and CDR2 FNYEAQ. This CDR3 reads CASSELAGEPGWADTQYF. CDR3 bases: TGTGCCAGCAGCGAACTAGCGGGAGAGCCCGGCTGGGCAGATACGCAGTATTTT.

This clonotype was detected ten times or more. The chain carries TRBV27 and TRBJ1-5; D is uncertain. There are 15 residues in the CDR3. Between the trimmed V and J ends, which lost 3 bases and 10 bases, there was a span of 19 bases. Germline CDR1 is MNHEY and CDR2 is SMNVEV (reference sequence). The CDR3 region has the DNA TGTGCCAGCAGTTTGGTAGGGTCCTTGGGGAAACCCCAGCATTTT. It is translated as CASSLVGSLGKPQHF.

This clonotype was counted ten times or more. This chain connects TRBV7-2 to TRBJ2-5, with D unclear. The V gene's germline CDR1 is SGHTA and CDR2 FQGNSA. Deletions cut 3 bases from V and 5 bases from J, with 7 bases between. This CDR3 spans 12 amino acids. The CDR3 DNA sequence: TGTGCCAGCAGCTTTTCCTATGAGACCCAGTACTTC. It translates to CASSFSYETQYF.

This clonotype was seen at least ten times. V and J are TRBV27 and TRBJ2-7, with D possibly matching TRBD2 (6 bases). This CDR3 has 16 amino acids. V lost 5 bases and J 0 bases, leaving 17 bases between the germline ends. Germline assignment: CDR1 MNHEY and CDR2 SMNVEV (reference sequence). The CDR3 is CASSPGRGTNSYEQYF. The CDR3 DNA follows: TGTGCCAGCAGTCCGGGTCGGGGGACGAACTCCTACGAGCAGTACTTC.

This clonotype was counted ten times or more. The genes are TRBV6-7 and TRBJ2-3; D is unclear. TRBV6-7 falls under the ORF class, with uncertain function. The CDR3 covers 14 residues. Trimming pared 10 bases from V and 7 bases from J, leaving 21 bases between. This chain's CDR3 is CATDARPLKNTQYF. The DNA for the CDR3 is TGTGCCACCGACGCTCGACCCCTCAAGAATACGCAGTATTTT.

The chain carries TRBV7-9 and TRBJ2-2, with D maybe TRBD2 (5 bases). There are 14 residues in the CDR3. The V gene lost 3 bases and the J gene lost 2 bases, with 7 bases spanning the gap. Germline values: CDR1 SEHNR, CDR2 FQNEAQ (reference sequence). The CDR3 nucleotides are TGTGCCAGCAGCTTGACGGGAAACACCGGGGAGCTGTTTTTT. Translation: CASSLTGNTGELFF.

This clonotype was observed a handful of times. The V and J genes are TRBV12-3 or TRBV12-4 and TRBJ2-3; 15 positions match TRBD2. V lost 5 bases and J lost 3; bases outside the gene matches: 3. The CDR3 consists of 16 residues. The CDR3: CASSAGTSGGTDTQYF. The CDR3 bases are TGTGCCAGCAGTGCCGGGACTAGCGGGGGGACAGATACGCAGTATTTT.

This clonotype was recorded a few times. At one end, the junction sequence differs from germline, possibly due to a read error. The chain carries TRBV15 and TRBJ1-2, with TRBD1 as a possible D gene (6 bases). CDR1 LNHNV and CDR2 YYDKDF come from the germline V gene (reference sequence). The CDR3 runs 12 residues. The chain's CDR3 is CATSRDQGTPRF. The CDR3, as DNA: TGTGCCACCAGCAGAGATCAGGGGACACCACGCTTC. Based on the CDR3 plus reference TRBV15 and TRBJ1-2, the full variable domain is DAMVIQNPRYQVTQFGKPVTLSCSQTLNHNVMYWYQQKSSQAPKLLFHYYDKDFNNEADTPDNFQSRRPNTSFCFLDIRSPGLGDTAMYLCATSRDQGTPRFGSGTRLTVV.

The sample holds a few counts of this clonotype. The rearrangement links TRBV4-2 to TRBJ2-5; a possible D gene is TRBD2 (6 bases). Trimming took off 0 bases at V and 7 bases at J, with 15 bases between the two ends. CDR1 is LGHNA and CDR2 is YNFKEQ in the germline V gene. The CDR3 has 15 residues. The CDR3 here is CASSQDWASVGTQYF. CDR3 coding DNA: TGTGCCAGCAGCCAAGATTGGGCTAGCGTTGGGACCCAGTACTTC.

This clonotype was seen repeatedly, ten times or more. The rearrangement joins TRBV14 to TRBJ2-1, with D perhaps matching TRBD1 (5 bases). In germline, CDR1 is SGHDN, CDR2 FVKESK. V was cut by 3 bases and J by 8 bases, with 17 bases left in between. This CDR3 contains 15 residues. The CDR3 sequence: CASSHFSQGFDEQFF. The CDR3 DNA reads as TGTGCCAGCAGCCACTTTAGTCAGGGTTTCGATGAGCAGTTCTTC.